The clone carrying this TCR beta chain was counted ten times or more. This sample is part of a study of CD8 T cells in ankylosing spondylitis. A single record per CDR3 protein comes from TCRdb applying MiXCR to the 5' RACE reads. Seen here are approximately 25,000 distinct CDR3 sequences, about a sixth observed once, and the top ten hold around 28%. The CDR3 totals 12 residues. V gave up 3 bases and J gave up 7 bases, with 7 bases separating them. Germline-derived CDR1 and CDR2 are MNHEY and SMNVEV (reference sequence). Specimen: blood. The source is a male donor with ankylosing spondylitis or in good health (not recorded which). The chain carries TRBV27 and TRBJ2-1, with D perhaps TRBD2 (5 bases). For the CDR3, the DNA is TGTGCCAGCAGTTTCTCGGGGAATGAGCAGTTCTTC. Amino acids: CASSFSGNEQFF.